This T cell receptor beta chain is drawn from a study of cytomegalovirus exposure and HLA in healthy donors. TCRdb's table, derived via immunoSEQ multiplex PCR, lists solely in-frame clones and lacks some. The sample consists of about 130,000 clones, 89% of them appearing once. Germline loops: CDR1 SNHLY, CDR2 FYNNEI. Trimming cost V 2 bases and J 2 bases, with 5 bases left between them. The CDR3 consists of 13 residues. Points on this clone: The antigen remains undetermined.

Study-wide findings and caveats: With high specificity and sensitivity, the classifier reportedly diagnosed cytomegalovirus status. TCR beta chains numbering some 150 were designated cytomegalovirus-associated.

The clonotype was recovered from a woman between 18 and 29 years old in good health and CMV-seronegative. Sequencing used PBMCs. The V gene is TRBV2, the J gene TRBJ2-3; D is uncertain. The CDR3 sequence: CASSEPFTDTQYF. The CDR3 coding sequence is TGTGCCAGCAGTGAACCTTTCACAGATACGCAGTATTTT.